Listed below are T cell receptor beta chains from one sample, sequenced in a study of T cells in Graves' hyperthyroidism and ophthalmopathy. TCRdb fed the multiplex PCR reads into MiXCR, producing one record per CDR3 protein. The sample holds a few hundred thousand distinct CDR3 sequences; less than 25% are singletons and the top ten take more than 20%. Sequenced sample: blood. All receptors come from a man aged 18 to 35 with Graves' hyperthyroidism. Each CDR3 is given with its conserved first and last residue. The order of the fields is V gene, J gene, clone size, D gene, CDR3 DNA, CDR3 protein. D genes are given only for firm matches. Part of the rows lack a size; the others show once, few, many or a class for expanded clones.

>TRBV6-1|TRBJ2-2|many|TRBD2
TGTGCCAGCAGTCGGACTAGCGGGGGTCCCGGGGAGCTGTTTTTT
CASSRTSGGPGELFF
>TRBV28|TRBJ1-1|many|.
TGTGCCAGCAGTTTACCCCGCAGGGGCCTTGAAGCTTTCTTT
CASSLPRRGLEAFF
>TRBV2|TRBJ1-2|many|.
TGTGCCAGCAGTTTGCAGATCCCATATGGCTACACCTTC
CASSLQIPYGYTF
>TRBV2|TRBJ2-5|many|.
TGTGCCAGCAGACGGCGGCAGGGGGGGAGAGAGACCCAGTACTTC
CASRRRQGGRETQYF
>TRBV6-1|TRBJ1-1|many|.
TGTGCCAGCAGCCCCTGGATGAACACTGAAGCTTTCTTT
CASSPWMNTEAFF
>TRBV6-2/TRBV6-3|TRBJ2-5|many|TRBD2
TGTGCCAGCAGTTACCCACTAGGCGGGGGAGAGACCCAGTACTTC
CASSYPLGGGETQYF
>TRBV12-3/TRBV12-4|TRBJ1-5|.|.
TGTGCCAGCAGTTTAGCGTTTTGGGCTGGGGGCAATCAGCCCCAGCATTTT
CASSLAFWAGGNQPQHF
>TRBV20-1|TRBJ1-1|.|.
TGCAGTGCTAGGTTCGGCCCGGGGAACACTGAAGCTTTCTTT
CSARFGPGNTEAFF
>TRBV19|TRBJ1-5|many|.
TGTGCCAGTAGTATTGACGGGGTTCATCAGCCCCAGCATTTT
CASSIDGVHQPQHF
>TRBV30|TRBJ1-3|many|.
TGTGCCTGGAGTGGGTCTGGAAACACCATATATTTT
CAWSGSGNTIYF
>TRBV28|TRBJ1-3|few|.
TGTGCCAGCACCCACCTTTGGGGAAACACCATATATTTT
CASTHLWGNTIYF
>TRBV10-3|TRBJ1-1|many|.
TGTGCCATCAGTGATCTGCCAATGAACACTGAAGCTTTCTTT
CAISDLPMNTEAFF
>TRBV6-1|TRBJ1-5|many|TRBD1
TGTGCCAGCGACCCCGGGACAGGGGCGTATCAGCCCCAGCATTTT
CASDPGTGAYQPQHF
>TRBV12-3/TRBV12-4|TRBJ1-5|many|TRBD1
TGTGCCAGCAGTTCGACAGGGGCCCAGCCCCAGCATTTT
CASSSTGAQPQHF
>TRBV6-2/TRBV6-3|TRBJ1-5|.|.
TGTGCCAGCAGTTACAGGACAAAGCCCCAGCATTTT
CASSYRTKPQHF
>TRBV2|TRBJ2-5|many|TRBD2
TGTGCCAGCAGCCCGGGACTAGCGATGGAGACCCAGTACTTC
CASSPGLAMETQYF